The next 16 T cell receptor beta chains were all read from a single sample in a study of CD8 T cells in Susac syndrome. The RNA, roughly 0.5 to 1 ug, was put through reverse transcription using random hexamers. TCRdb ran MiXCR on the immunoSEQ multiplex PCR reads and lists one entry per CDR3 protein. The table records more than 150,000 distinct CDR3 sequences, 92% of them present only once. Sequencing was performed on CD4+ T cells from PBMCs. The receptors here all came from a human donor in good health.

The J gene is TRBJ2-1, the V gene TRBV29-1; D gene unclear. The CDR3 length is 14 residues. Trimming cost V 3 bases and J 6 bases, with 15 bases left between them. CDR1 and CDR2 from the germline V gene are SQVTM and ANQGSEA. CDR3 sequence (DNA): TGCAGCGTTGAGGCTGGCATGACGGTCAATGAGCAGTTCTTC. Its translation: CSVEAGMTVNEQFF.

The chain carries TRBV12-3 or TRBV12-4 and TRBJ1-1; 7 bases map to TRBD1. The CDR3 covers 12 residues. V lost 6 bases, J lost 11 bases, and 9 bases stayed unmatched. The CDR3 DNA reads TGTGCCAGCAGGTTAACAGGGGTTGAGGCTTTCTTT. This sequence encodes CASRLTGVEAFF.

The chain joins TRBV7-3 to TRBJ2-5, with 7 bases fitting TRBD2. J lost 3 bases, V lost 3 bases, and 1 base had no gene match. CDR3 size: 13 residues. Germline V gene sequence: CDR1 SGHTA, CDR2 FQGTGA. CDR3 region: CASSFGREETQYF. The CDR3 region has the DNA TGTGCCAGCAGCTTTGGGAGGGAAGAGACCCAGTACTTC.

The chain is built from TRBV3-1 and TRBJ1-1; D possibly corresponds to TRBD1 (5 bases). Trimming stripped 1 base from V and 0 bases from J, with 18 bases between. The CDR3 is 18 residues long. Germline loops: CDR1 LGHDT, CDR2 YNNKEL (reference sequence). CDR3 amino acids: CASSQVGFGGVVNTEAFF. DNA for the CDR3: TGTGCCAGCAGCCAAGTAGGGTTCGGGGGTGTCGTGAACACTGAAGCTTTCTTT.

The V and J genes are TRBV28 and TRBJ2-5; D not resolved. CDR3 length: 15 residues. V lost 0 bases, J lost 1 base, and 9 bases lay in between. Germline V CDR1 and CDR2: MDHEN, SYDVKM. The DNA for the CDR3 is TGTGCCAGCAGTTTATGGGGCGGTTCCCAAGAGACCCAGTACTTC. Encoded protein: CASSLWGGSQETQYF.

This chain's CDR3 is CASSLYRERNSPLHF. CDR3 in DNA: TGTGCCAGCAGCTTATACAGGGAGAGAAATTCACCCCTCCACTTT. The V call is TRBV7-8, the J call TRBJ1-6; possible D gene TRBD1, 6 bases. Germline V gives CDR1 SGHVS, CDR2 FQNEAQ. V lost 2 bases, J lost 7 bases, and 12 bases lay in between. This CDR3 comprises 15 residues.

This chain links TRBV15 with TRBJ2-3, with D uncertain. V was cut by 5 bases and J by 6 bases, with 12 bases left in between. Germline V gene data show CDR1 as LNHNV and CDR2 as YYDKDF (reference sequence). CDR3 length equals 13 residues. CDR3 in amino acids: CATSPRLGDTQYF. CDR3 in DNA: TGTGCCACCAGCCCTAGACTGGGGGATACGCAGTATTTT.

The chain is built from TRBV29-1 and TRBJ2-5; D possibly corresponds to TRBD1 (5 bases). CDR1 is SQVTM, CDR2 ANQGSEA, per germline. Trimming took off 7 bases at V and 5 bases at J, with 17 bases between the two ends. The CDR3 runs to 13 residues. CDR3 nucleotides: TGCAGCGCGGACACCCGGTCGGTGGAGACCCAGTACTTC. Encoded protein: CSADTRSVETQYF.

V and J are TRBV7-2 and TRBJ2-2, with 7 bases fitting TRBD1. CDR3 length equals 15 residues. Losses at the gene ends were 4 bases for V and 2 bases for J; bases not matched to a gene: 4. Germline V CDR1 and CDR2: SGHTA, FQGNSA. The CDR3 loop is CASSSRDRNTGELFF. The CDR3 bases are TGTGCCAGCAGCTCCCGGGACAGAAACACCGGGGAGCTGTTTTTT.

The count of this clonotype is one. The chain links TRBV11-2 to TRBJ2-5; either TRBD1 or TRBD2 may supply D (7 bases each). Deletions cut 4 bases from V and 2 bases from J, with 14 bases between. Per germline, CDR1 SGHAT and CDR2 FQNNGV. CDR3 size: 15 residues. CDR3 sequence reads: CASSSPQGGQETQYF. CDR3 DNA: TGTGCCAGCAGCTCACCTCAGGGGGGGCAAGAGACCCAGTACTTC.

J is TRBJ2-1 and V is TRBV4-2; D gene ambiguous. Germline V CDR1 and CDR2: LGHNA, YNFKEQ. This CDR3 has 17 amino acids. Trimming stripped 0 bases from V and 0 bases from J, with 12 bases between. For the CDR3, the DNA is TGTGCCAGCAGCCAAGAAAACTCACAGAGCTCCTACAATGAGCAGTTCTTC. Its protein is CASSQENSQSSYNEQFF.

This chain links TRBV12-3 or TRBV12-4 with TRBJ2-2, with D unresolved. The CDR3 length is 14 residues. Trimming took 5 bases from V and 2 from J, leaving 9 bases between them. The CDR3 nucleotides read TGTGCCAGCAGTCCTTCCTATAACACCGGGGAGCTGTTTTTT. Translation gives CASSPSYNTGELFF.

The chain carries TRBV6-5 and TRBJ2-7; a possible D gene is TRBD1 (5 bases). CDR1 MNHEY and CDR2 SVGAGI come from the germline V gene. V was cut by 2 bases and J by 3 bases, with 5 bases left in between. CDR3 length: 12 amino acids. The CDR3 coding sequence is TGTGCCAGCAGTTACAGGGGCTACGAGCAGTACTTC. Encoded protein: CASSYRGYEQYF.

The V call is TRBV6-2 or TRBV6-3, the J call TRBJ1-1, with 7 bases identical to TRBD1. The J segment lost 7 bases and the V segment lost 5 bases, leaving 13 bases of the junction unmatched. This CDR3 spans 15 amino acids. The germline V gene has CDR1 MNHEY and CDR2 SVGEGT. The DNA for the CDR3 is TGTGCCAGCAGTACCGGAGACAGGGTTGGAGGTGAAGCTTTCTTT. Translated: CASSTGDRVGGEAFF.

This chain connects TRBV2 to TRBJ2-2; perhaps TRBD1 as D (5 bases). CDR1 SNHLY and CDR2 FYNNEI come from the germline V gene. This CDR3 spans 14 amino acids. Trimming removed 7 bases at V and 3 bases at J, with 12 bases between. The CDR3, as DNA: TGTGCCAGCAAGAGAGACAGTTACACCGGGGAGCTGTTTTTT. This gives the protein CASKRDSYTGELFF.

V and J are TRBV9 and TRBJ2-4, with 10 bases aligning to TRBD2. J gave up 4 bases and V 4 bases, and 8 bases lay outside the gene matches. Germline V gene lookup returns CDR1 SGDLS and CDR2 YYNGEE. The length of the CDR3 is 16 residues. The CDR3 DNA reads TGTGCCAGCAGCCCTAGGACTAGCGGCCGTAAAAACATTCAGTACTTC. Its translation is CASSPRTSGRKNIQYF.